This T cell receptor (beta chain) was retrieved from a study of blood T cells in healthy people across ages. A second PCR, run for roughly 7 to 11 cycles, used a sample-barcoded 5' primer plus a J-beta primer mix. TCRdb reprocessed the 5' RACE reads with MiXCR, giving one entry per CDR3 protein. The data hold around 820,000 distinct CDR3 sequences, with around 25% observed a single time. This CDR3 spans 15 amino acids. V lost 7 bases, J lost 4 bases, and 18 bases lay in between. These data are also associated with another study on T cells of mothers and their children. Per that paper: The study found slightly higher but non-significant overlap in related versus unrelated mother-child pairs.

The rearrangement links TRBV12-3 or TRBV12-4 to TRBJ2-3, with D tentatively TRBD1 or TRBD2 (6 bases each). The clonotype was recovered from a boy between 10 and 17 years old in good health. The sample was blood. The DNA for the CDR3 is TGTGCCAGCACCCGCGGGATTAAGGGGGCAGATACGCAGTATTTT. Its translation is CASTRGIKGADTQYF.